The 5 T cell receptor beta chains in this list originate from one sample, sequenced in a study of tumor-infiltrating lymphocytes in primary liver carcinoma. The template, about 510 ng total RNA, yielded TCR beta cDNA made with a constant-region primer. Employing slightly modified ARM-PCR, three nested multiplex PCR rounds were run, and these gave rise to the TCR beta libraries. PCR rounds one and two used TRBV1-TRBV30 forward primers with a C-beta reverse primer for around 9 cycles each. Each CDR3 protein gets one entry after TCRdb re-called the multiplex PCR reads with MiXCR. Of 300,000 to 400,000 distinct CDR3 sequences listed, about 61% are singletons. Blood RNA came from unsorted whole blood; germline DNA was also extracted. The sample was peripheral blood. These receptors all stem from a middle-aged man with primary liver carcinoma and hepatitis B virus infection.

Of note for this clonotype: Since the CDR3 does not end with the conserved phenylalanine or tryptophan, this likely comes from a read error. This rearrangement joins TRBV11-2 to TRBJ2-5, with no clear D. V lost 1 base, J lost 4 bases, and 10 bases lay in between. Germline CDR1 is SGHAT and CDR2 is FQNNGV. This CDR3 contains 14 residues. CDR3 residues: CASSLGTARETQYS. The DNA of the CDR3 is TGTGCCAGCAGCTTAGGGACCGCACGAGAGACCCAGTACTCA.

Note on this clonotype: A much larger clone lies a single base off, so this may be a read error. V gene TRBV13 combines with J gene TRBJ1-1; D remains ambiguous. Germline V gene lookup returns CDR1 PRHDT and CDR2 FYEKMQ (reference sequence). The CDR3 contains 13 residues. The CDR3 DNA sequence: TGTGCCAGCAGCTTTCAAGGCATCACTGATGCTTTCTTT. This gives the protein CASSFQGITDAFF. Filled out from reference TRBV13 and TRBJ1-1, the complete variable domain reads AAGVIQSPRHLIKEKRETATLKCYPIPRHDTVYWYQQGPGQDPQFLISFYEKMQSDKGSIPDRFSAQQFSDYHSELNMSSLELGDSALYFCASSFQGITDAFFGQGTRLTVV.

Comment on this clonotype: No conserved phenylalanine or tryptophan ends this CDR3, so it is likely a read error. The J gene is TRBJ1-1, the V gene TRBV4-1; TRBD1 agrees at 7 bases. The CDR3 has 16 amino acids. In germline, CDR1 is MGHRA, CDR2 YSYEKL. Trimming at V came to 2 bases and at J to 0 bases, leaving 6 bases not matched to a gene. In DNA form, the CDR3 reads TGCGCCAGCAGCCAATTTCTCGACAGGGTGAACACTGAAGCTTTCCTT. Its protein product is CASSQFLDRVNTEAFL.

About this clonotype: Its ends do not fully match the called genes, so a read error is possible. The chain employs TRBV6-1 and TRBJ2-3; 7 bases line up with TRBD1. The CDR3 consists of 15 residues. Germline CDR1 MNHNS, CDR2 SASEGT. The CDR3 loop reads CGSKVQGERTDTQYF. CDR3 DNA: TGTGGCAGCAAGGTGCAGGGGGAGAGGACAGATACGCAGTATTTT.

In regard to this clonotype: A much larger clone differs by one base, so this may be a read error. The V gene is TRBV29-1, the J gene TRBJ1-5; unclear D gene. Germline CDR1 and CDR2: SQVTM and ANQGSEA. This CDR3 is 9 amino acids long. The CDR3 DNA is TGCAGCGCCAGTCAGTCCCAGCATTTT. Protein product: CSASQSQHF.